Below are 21 T cell receptor beta chains sequenced from a single sample in a study of shared clonotypes between healthy human individuals (dated by TCRdb to between 2020 and 2021). Library prep was done by the immunoSEQ multiplex PCR assay. TCRdb took over this immuneACCESS table, retaining in-frame rearrangements with V and J assigned. Such tables are incomplete; in checked studies, under half of the missing clones stem from an unresolved V gene, and the remainder is unexplained. Across this sample there are 2 million to 3 million clones, with 93% seen only once. 0.36% of the sample is held by the ten biggest clonotypes. The sample consisted of naive CD4+ T cells from PBMCs. Taken with the paper, the label for cell subset or site translates to: CD45RA+ positively selected. The source of these receptors is a man between 18 and 29 years old in good health. Some clones in this sample may be carry-over from other donors' samples.

This chain joins TRBV7-9 and TRBJ2-5; D is unclear. Trimming took 5 bases from V and 2 from J, leaving 9 bases between them. This CDR3 is built from 13 residues. Germline CDR1 SEHNR, CDR2 FQNEAQ (reference sequence). CDR3 sequence reads: CASSRTLQETQYF. The CDR3 nucleotides read TGTGCCAGCAGCCGGACGCTGCAAGAGACCCAGTACTTC. The variable domain in full, completed from reference TRBV7-9 and TRBJ2-5, reads DTGVSQNPRHKITKRGQNVTFRCDPISEHNRLYWYRQTLGQGPEFLTYFQNEAQLEKSRLLSDRFSAERPKGSFSTLEIQRTEQGDSAMYLCASSRTLQETQYFGPGTRLLVL.

The V and J genes are TRBV21-1 and TRBJ2-7; the table gives TRBD1 as D, unverified against the DNA. TRBV21-1 is given as a pseudogene. This CDR3 is built from 15 residues. The CDR3 loop reads CASSKLMLGEGEQYF. Written as DNA, the CDR3 is TGTGCCAGCAGCAAATTAATGTTAGGGGAAGGCGAGCAGTACTTC.

The chain combines TRBV4-2 with TRBJ2-1; the D gene could be TRBD1 or TRBD2 (5 bases each). Germline CDR1 and CDR2: LGHNA and YNFKEQ. Trimming took 4 bases from V and 1 from J, leaving 11 bases between them. The CDR3 length is 15 residues. CDR3 in DNA: TGTGCCAGCAGCCCCGGGGCCCGGTCCTACAATGAGCAGTTCTTC. Translated: CASSPGARSYNEQFF.

This rearrangement joins TRBV5-1 to TRBJ1-1, with unresolved D. Trimming removed 2 bases from V and 4 bases from J, with 18 bases in between. The length of the CDR3 is 16 residues. Germline CDR1 reads SGHRS; CDR2 reads YFSETQ. The CDR3: CASSFSGPSIGTEAFF. The CDR3 region has the DNA TGCGCCAGCAGCTTTTCCGGGCCCTCCATTGGCACTGAAGCTTTCTTT.

This chain uses TRBV19 with TRBJ1-1; D gene ambiguous. Germline CDR1 and CDR2: LNHDA and SQIVND (reference sequence). This CDR3 has 11 residues. V was trimmed by 6 bases and J by 8 bases, leaving 10 bases between them. The CDR3 region has the DNA TGTGCCAGTAGACTAGGTTGGGAAGCTTTCTTT. The encoded protein is CASRLGWEAFF.

The chain recombines TRBV18 with TRBJ1-1; no definite D call. CDR1 is KGHSH and CDR2 is LQKENI in the germline V gene. V gave up 2 bases and J gave up 8 bases, with 12 bases separating them. This CDR3 region has 13 residues. The CDR3 DNA sequence: TGTGCCAGCTCACCAGTAGAAGGGTTCGAAGCTTTCTTT. It specifies CASSPVEGFEAFF. The variable domain in full, with the rest retrieved from reference TRBV18 and TRBJ1-1, is NAGVMQNPRHLVRRRGQEARLRCSPMKGHSHVYWYRQLPEEGLKFMVYLQKENIIDESGMPKERFSAEFPKEGPSILRIQQVVRGDSAAYFCASSPVEGFEAFFGQGTRLTVV.

The chain recombines TRBV28 with TRBJ1-2; D ambiguous. Germline V lookup: CDR1 MDHEN, CDR2 SYDVKM. The CDR3 runs 12 residues. Trimming cost V 5 bases and J 6 bases, with 10 bases left between them. CDR3 sequence reads: CASSPWRDGYTF. The CDR3 DNA is TGTGCCAGCAGTCCATGGAGGGATGGCTACACCTTC.

This clone was found once. The chain carries TRBV9 and TRBJ2-7; 10 bases are a match to TRBD2. Germline CDR1 and CDR2: SGDLS and YYNGEE. The CDR3 sequence is 15 residues long. Losses at the gene ends were 2 bases for V and 3 bases for J; bases not matched to a gene: 5. The CDR3 sequence is CASSVGLADDYEQYF. The CDR3 nucleotides are TGTGCCAGCAGCGTTGGACTAGCGGACGACTACGAGCAGTACTTC.

The chain employs TRBV11-2 and TRBJ1-2; D is unresolved. Germline CDR1 reads SGHAT; CDR2 reads FQNNGV. This CDR3 contains 15 residues. V was trimmed by 5 bases and J by 4 bases, leaving 17 bases between them. Here the CDR3 reads CASSPGLKIRYGYTF. The CDR3 nucleotides read TGTGCCAGCAGCCCCGGCCTTAAAATTCGCTATGGCTACACCTTC. The full variable domain, in which reference TRBV11-2 and TRBJ1-2 provide the parts outside the CDR3, is EAGVAQSPRYKIIEKRQSVAFWCNPISGHATLYWYQQILGQGPKLLIQFQNNGVVDDSQLPKDRFSAERLKGVDSTLKIQPAKLEDSAVYLCASSPGLKIRYGYTFGSGTRLTVV.

This clone has a handful of counts. The rearrangement uses TRBV28 and TRBJ1-1; D remains unclear. CDR1 is MDHEN and CDR2 is SYDVKM in the germline V gene. The CDR3 is 11 amino acids. Trimming left V 6 bases short and J 7 bases short, with 9 bases between. The CDR3 coding sequence is TGTGCCAGCAGGGGCCCGTTTGAAGCTTTCTTT. Protein product: CASRGPFEAFF.

V and J are TRBV6-1 and TRBJ1-1; D ambiguous. The CDR3 has 13 amino acids. Germline loops: CDR1 MNHNS, CDR2 SASEGT. Trimming removed 2 bases at V and 6 bases at J, with 10 bases between. In DNA, the CDR3 is TGTGCCAGCAGTGAACACTTGCAGTCTGAAGCTTTCTTT. It specifies CASSEHLQSEAFF.

This clone occurred once. V gene TRBV5-1 combines with J gene TRBJ2-2; TRBD1 matches 9 bases. Looked up from germline, CDR1 is SGHRS and CDR2 is YFSETQ. CDR3 size: 17 residues. V was pared by 6 bases and J by 0 bases, with 9 bases of the junction left unmatched. The CDR3 region is CASTLQRQGANTGELFF. The CDR3 DNA reads TGCGCCAGCACCCTTCAACGACAGGGGGCGAACACCGGGGAGCTGTTTTTT.

The chain carries TRBV2 and TRBJ2-1; no clear D. Between the trimmed V and J ends, which lost 6 bases and 4 bases, there was a span of 10 bases. The V gene's germline CDR1 is SNHLY and CDR2 FYNNEI. This CDR3 contains 13 residues. Written as DNA, the CDR3 is TGTGCCAGCAGGTTAGCTGAATACAATGAGCAGTTCTTC. Encoded protein: CASRLAEYNEQFF.

The chain combines TRBV5-4 with TRBJ2-1; 10 nucleotides agree with TRBD2. The CDR3 is 17 amino acids. Per the germline V gene, CDR1 is SGHNT and CDR2 is YYREEE (reference sequence). V was pared by 4 bases and J by 7 bases, with 14 bases of the junction left unmatched. The CDR3 DNA is TGTGCCAGCAGCACCGGACTAGCGGCCAGGATGGGAAATGAGCAGTTCTTC. Translated, it gives CASSTGLAARMGNEQFF.

This clone occurred a few times. This specimen includes other DNA sequences encoding the same CDR3. This chain connects TRBV9 to TRBJ1-5; D is undetermined. With 0 bases removed from V and 0 bases from J, the gap between germline ends came to 7 bases. Germline assignment: CDR1 SGDLS and CDR2 YYNGEE. The CDR3 runs 15 residues. CDR3 bases: TGTGCCAGCAGCGTAGGTCCTGGTAGCAATCAGCCCCAGCATTTT. This sequence encodes CASSVGPGSNQPQHF.

This chain links TRBV13 with TRBJ2-2; possible D gene TRBD1, 5 bases. The germline gives CDR1 PRHDT, CDR2 FYEKMQ (reference sequence). The V and J ends lost 0 bases and 5 bases respectively, with 10 bases between them. The CDR3 is 15 amino acids. The CDR3 region is CASSLGQGSTGELFF. CDR3 nucleotides: TGTGCCAGCAGCTTAGGCCAGGGATCAACCGGGGAGCTGTTTTTT.

The chain links TRBV29-1 to TRBJ1-1; no firm D call. The length of the CDR3 is 14 residues. Germline CDR1 SQVTM, CDR2 ANQGSEA. Between the trimmed V and J ends, which lost 4 bases and 0 bases, there was a span of 12 bases. The CDR3 reads CSVVLWALNTEAFF. DNA of the CDR3: TGCAGCGTTGTTCTGTGGGCGCTGAACACTGAAGCTTTCTTT.

The V call is TRBV6-5, the J call TRBJ1-4; no reliable D call. V was pared by 6 bases and J by 7 bases, with 15 bases between. The CDR3 length is 14 residues. In germline, CDR1 is MNHEY, CDR2 SVGAGI. For the CDR3, the DNA is TGTGCCAGCAGGTCCGGGGTGGTAGGTGAAAAACTGTTTTTT. Its translation: CASRSGVVGEKLFF.

About this clone: This specimen includes other DNA sequences encoding the same CDR3. The chain links TRBV5-1 to TRBJ2-3; no clear D gene. The CDR3 consists of 13 residues. In germline, CDR1 is SGHRS, CDR2 YFSETQ. V lost 0 bases to trimming and J lost 5 bases, with 7 bases between them. As DNA, the CDR3 is TGCGCCAGCAGCTTGGGACGAGTAGATACGCAGTATTTT. This codes for CASSLGRVDTQYF.

This chain links TRBV30 with TRBJ2-1; 7 bases are a match to TRBD2. Germline V gene lookup returns CDR1 GTSNPN and CDR2 SVGIG (reference sequence). Trimming removed 4 bases from V and 8 bases from J; junction bases left unmatched: 5. The CDR3 consists of 12 residues. The CDR3 protein is CAWKALADEQFF. The CDR3 coding sequence is TGTGCCTGGAAAGCCCTAGCGGATGAGCAGTTCTTC.

The chain recombines TRBV10-1 with TRBJ2-5, with 10 bases fitting TRBD2. Per the germline V gene, CDR1 is WNHNN and CDR2 is SYGVQD (reference sequence). Unmatched junction bases numbered 16, after V lost 4 bases and J lost 5 bases. The CDR3 totals 18 residues. The CDR3 loop is CASSGTLAVAGGGETQYF. CDR3 nucleotide sequence: TGCGCCAGCAGTGGCACTTTAGCGGTAGCGGGAGGAGGTGAGACCCAGTACTTC.